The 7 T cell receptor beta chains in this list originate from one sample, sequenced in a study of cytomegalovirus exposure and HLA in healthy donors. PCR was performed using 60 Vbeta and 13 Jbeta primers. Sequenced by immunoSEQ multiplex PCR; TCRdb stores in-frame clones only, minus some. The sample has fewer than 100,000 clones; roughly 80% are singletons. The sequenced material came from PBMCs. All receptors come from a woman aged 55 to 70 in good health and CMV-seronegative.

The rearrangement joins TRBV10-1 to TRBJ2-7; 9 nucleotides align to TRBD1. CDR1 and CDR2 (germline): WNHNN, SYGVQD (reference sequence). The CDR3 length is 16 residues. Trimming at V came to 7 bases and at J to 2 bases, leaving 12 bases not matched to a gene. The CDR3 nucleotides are TGCGCCAGCAAAGTTGGTGGACAGGGGTGCACCTACGAGCAGTACTTC. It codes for CASKVGGQGCTYEQYF.

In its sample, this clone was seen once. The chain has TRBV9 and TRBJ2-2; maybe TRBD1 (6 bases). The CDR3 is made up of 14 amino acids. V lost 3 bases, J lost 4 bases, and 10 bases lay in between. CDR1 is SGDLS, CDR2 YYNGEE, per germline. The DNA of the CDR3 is TGTGCCAGCAGCGCAGGGGTGACCACCGGGGAGCTGTTTTTT. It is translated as CASSAGVTTGELFF.

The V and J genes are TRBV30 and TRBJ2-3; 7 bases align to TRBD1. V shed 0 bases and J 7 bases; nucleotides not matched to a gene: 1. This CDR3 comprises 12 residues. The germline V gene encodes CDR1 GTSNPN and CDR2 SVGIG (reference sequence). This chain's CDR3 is CAWSVQGHTQYF. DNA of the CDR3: TGTGCCTGGAGTGTACAGGGGCATACGCAGTATTTT. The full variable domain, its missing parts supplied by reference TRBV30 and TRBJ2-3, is SQTIHQWPATLVQPVGSPLSLECTVEGTSNPNLYWYRQAAGRGLQLLFYSVGIGQISSEVPQNLSASRPQDRQFILSSKKLLLSDSGFYLCAWSVQGHTQYFGPGTRLTVL.

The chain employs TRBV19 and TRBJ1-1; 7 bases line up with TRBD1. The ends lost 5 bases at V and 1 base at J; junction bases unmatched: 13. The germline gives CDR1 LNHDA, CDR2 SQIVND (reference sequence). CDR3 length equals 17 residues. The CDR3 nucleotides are TGTGCCAGTAGTGTTAGATTAGGGGGCGCAGGGAACACTGAAGCTTTCTTT. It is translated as CASSVRLGGAGNTEAFF.

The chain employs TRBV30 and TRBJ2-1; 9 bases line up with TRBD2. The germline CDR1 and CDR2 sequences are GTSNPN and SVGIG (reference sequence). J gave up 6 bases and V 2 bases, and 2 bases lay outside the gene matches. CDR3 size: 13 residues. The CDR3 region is CAWSLAGPNEQFF. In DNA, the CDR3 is TGTGCCTGGAGTCTAGCGGGGCCCAATGAGCAGTTCTTC. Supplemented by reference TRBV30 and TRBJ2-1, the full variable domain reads SQTIHQWPATLVQPVGSPLSLECTVEGTSNPNLYWYRQAAGRGLQLLFYSVGIGQISSEVPQNLSASRPQDRQFILSSKKLLLSDSGFYLCAWSLAGPNEQFFGPGTRLTVL.

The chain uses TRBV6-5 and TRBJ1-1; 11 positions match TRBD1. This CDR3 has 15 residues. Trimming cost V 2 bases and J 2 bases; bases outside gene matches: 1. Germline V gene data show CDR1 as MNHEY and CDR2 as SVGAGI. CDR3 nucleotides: TGTGCCAGCAGTTACGGGACAGGGGGAAACACTGAAGCTTTCTTT. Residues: CASSYGTGGNTEAFF.

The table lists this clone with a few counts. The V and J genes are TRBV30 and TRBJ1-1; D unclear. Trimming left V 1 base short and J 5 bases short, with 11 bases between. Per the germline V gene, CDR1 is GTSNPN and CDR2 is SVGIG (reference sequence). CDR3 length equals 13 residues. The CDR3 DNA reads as TGTGCCTGGAGTGGTGGGAGAGGGACTGAAGCTTTCTTT. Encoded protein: CAWSGGRGTEAFF.